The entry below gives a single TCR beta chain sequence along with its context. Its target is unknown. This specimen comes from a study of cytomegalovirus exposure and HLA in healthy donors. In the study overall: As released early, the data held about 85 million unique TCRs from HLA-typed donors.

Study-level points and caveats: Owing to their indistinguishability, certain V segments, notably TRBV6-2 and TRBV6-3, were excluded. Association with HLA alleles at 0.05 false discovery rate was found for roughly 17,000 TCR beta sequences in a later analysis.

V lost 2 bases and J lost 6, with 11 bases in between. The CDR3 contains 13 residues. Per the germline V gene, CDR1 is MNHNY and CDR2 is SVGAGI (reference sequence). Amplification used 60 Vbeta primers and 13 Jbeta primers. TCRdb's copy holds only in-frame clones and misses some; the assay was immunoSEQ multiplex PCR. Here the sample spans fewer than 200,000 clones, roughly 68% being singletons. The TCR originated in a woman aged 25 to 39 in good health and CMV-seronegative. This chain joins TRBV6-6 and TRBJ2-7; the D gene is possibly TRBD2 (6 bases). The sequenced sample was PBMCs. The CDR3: CASSYGGGLEQYF. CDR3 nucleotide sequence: TGTGCCAGCAGTTACGGTGGGGGACTCGAGCAGTACTTC.